This T cell receptor beta chain appears in the sequencing data of a study of cytomegalovirus exposure and HLA in healthy donors (TCRdb year 2017). Broadly, across the study: According to an earlier analysis of several hundred of the donors, about 180 million T cells yielded 120 million or so unique TCR beta sequences and approximately 280 Gb of sequence data. Around 320 gigabases of sequencing data and tens of millions of unique TCR sequences were included in an early release covering several hundred HLA-typed donors. Of the 350 to 450 genotyped donors, more than 75% were placed in the genetic ancestry cluster associated with self-reported Caucasian donors. The study aimed to test whether cataloging public T cell receptors could reveal signatures of past pathogen exposure. The T cell repertoires of 550 to 850 subjects were profiled by immunosequencing and related to cytomegalovirus serostatus. Besides the first cohort of roughly 660 subjects, a separate validation cohort made up of 120 different subjects was used. High-throughput TCR immunosequencing, statistical association of individual TCRs with disease status, and machine learning were combined to predict cytomegalovirus infection status. In a later analysis, previously published TCR beta repertoires from 550 to 750 donors were re-analyzed and high-resolution HLA genotyping was added so that TCR occurrence patterns could be studied. Rather than drawing on any new phenotypic data, the later analysis identified candidate immune exposures from TCR beta sequences and the way those sequences occurred across donors. An earlier analysis of some 500 of the donors applied high-throughput TCR beta sequencing to assess whether each TCR beta V gene segment acted as functional or pseudogenic. Alongside the repertoire data, information on donor age, sex, ethnicity and CMV serostatus was compiled. Genome-wide SNP genotypes for about 65% of the roughly 670 donors were used in a later genetic analysis, which treated that subset as a discovery cohort. All discovery cohort repertoires had been generated on a single sequencing platform. HLA typing covered class I and class II loci at four-digit resolution. Typing coverage differed by locus: A, B, C, DRB1 and DQB1 were typed in about 620-630 donors, DQA1 in around 500, DPA1 in 600 to 610, and DPB1 in approximately 450. Because of strong linkage in the cohort, five DR-DQ haplotypes were treated as single units for association and clustering. Across approximately 400 genotyped donors of the cohort, an average of about 240,000 unique TCR beta nucleotide sequences per donor were sequenced, and 15% to 20% of those sequences were non-productive. Summary of the overall study and its limitations: A further reported finding was that TCR beta sequences accurately predicted the HLA-A and HLA-B alleles for most subjects in the first cohort. The authors suggested that the approach could potentially be extended to other disease states and immunological phenotypes. A later analysis found that TCR association rates varied across HLA loci, with DRB1 alleles showing the most associated TCRs and HLA-C alleles the fewest. Most CMV-associated TCR beta chains appeared to be HLA-restricted in a later analysis, and the HLA associations seemed to be driven largely by CMV exposure. HLA typing was unavailable for some donors at each locus, so association tests used only the typed subset. Linkage disequilibrium might explain the correlated functional status among segregating V segments, but an unknown experimental factor could not be ruled out. In a later analysis, HLA-associated TCR beta chains were found to be more clonally expanded and to have lower generation probabilities than equally common non-associated chains. For the cohort, immune exposure information was limited to CMV serostatus. In vitro tests confirmed that a few of the cytomegalovirus-associated TCR beta chains recognize cytomegalovirus antigens. In a later analysis, several top co-occurrence clusters were reported to appear linked to parvovirus B19, influenza, CMV and Epstein-Barr virus. The earlier analysis of 587 of the donors excluded some 16 rarely observed V segments, including chromosome 9 orphons, because counts were too low. At a false discovery rate of 0.05, a later analysis linked about 17,000 TCR beta sequences to specific HLA alleles. The classifier was reported to diagnose cytomegalovirus status with high specificity and sensitivity in both the original and validation cohorts. A later genetic analysis reported fewer N-insertions in productive TCRs among donors in an Asian-associated ancestry cluster than the roughly 700-donor mean. The sequencing pipeline was judged likely to have produced a cluster of highly shared sequence variants as a technical artifact. When HLA alleles, especially DR and DQ, strongly co-occurred, TCR associations were difficult to assign to individual alleles. A total of roughly 160 TCR beta chains were listed by the study as associated with cytomegalovirus. Most TCR sequences were observed very rarely across donors, whereas some public TCRs were present in many individuals. In a later genetic analysis, a missense DCLRE1C variant was associated with V-gene and J-gene trimming of TCR beta chains, and the association was replicated in an independent cohort. Broadly in line with IMGT annotations, most TCR beta V segments showed up in productive rearrangements about 90% or about 30% of the time in an earlier analysis of several hundred of the donors. Sequencing depth was assumed to be roughly uniform across donors in the presence/absence analyses, though that assumption may not hold. The cohort was sequenced for TCR beta chains only, and without alpha or paired-chain data the features that could be detected were limited.

Note on this clone: Its antigen is still unknown. One base away there is no much larger clone; base qualities are not given.

Libraries came from the immunoSEQ multiplex PCR assay. For the multiplex PCR, a mixture combining 60 forward primers for TCR Vbeta segments and 13 reverse primers for TCR Jbeta segments was used. The CDR3 region of rearranged TCR beta genes was amplified from genomic DNA by a multiplex PCR assay. Amplified TCR beta libraries were sequenced as 87-base-pair reads on the Illumina HiSeq System. The authors' pipeline ran thus. A later analysis tallied 75 million to 95 million unique TCR beta chains across the 550 to 850 repertoires, and approximately 9.9 million of those chains were shared by two or more donors. A nearest-neighbor algorithm error-corrected the raw reads and collapsed the reads into unique sequences, merging closely related sequences to remove PCR and sequencing errors. Alignment of CDR3 sequences to IMGT reference sequences was used to assign V, D and J gene segments. For a sequence to be retained, a match of at least six nucleotides to both a V gene segment and a J gene segment was required. Rearrangements were classified as productive when the CDR3 lacked stop codons and remained in frame with V and J, and all other rearrangements were classified as non-productive. Following IMGT convention, CDR3 was defined as the stretch from the second conserved V-encoded cysteine up to the conserved J-encoded phenylalanine. Sequences without an unambiguous match to a single V gene segment were excluded from the earlier analysis of approximately 600 of the donors. An earlier analysis of roughly 590 of the donors called V segments functional above 56.7% productive rearrangements and segregating when the between-donor standard deviation exceeded 5%. To diagnose cytomegalovirus status from the catalog of TCR beta chain sequences, a statistical classification framework was built. In a later analysis, V and J genes were assigned by comparing TCR nucleotide sequences against IMGT/GENE-DB human TR gene sequences. In a later analysis, CDR3 sequences and most-parsimonious VDJ recombination scenarios were assigned using the TCRdist pipeline. A later analysis defined each TCR beta chain by its CDR3 amino acid sequence plus V-gene family, and excluded reads lacking a unique V-gene family. A later analysis removed roughly 590 highly shared, low-generation-probability nucleotide sequences to deal with suspected cross-contamination and a sequencing artifact. For each public chain, a later analysis derived a clonal expansion index from normalized ranks of inferred template counts within each repertoire. Generation probabilities in a later analysis came from a VDJ recombination model fitted to out-of-frame rearrangements, and those results were checked against IGoR. Hypergeometric tests were used in a later analysis to score TCR-TCR, TCR-HLA and TCR-CMV co-occurrence, with a repertoire-size bias correction applied to the TCR pairs. A later analysis estimated false discovery rates by permuting HLA or CMV assignments 20 times. In a later analysis, co-occurring TCRs were grouped with DBSCAN, and TCRdist sequence similarity was added when clustering was performed within HLA-allele-positive subsets. Repertoires with fewer than 30,000 or more than 120,000 public chains were left out of co-occurrence clustering, as were five repertoires with anomalous nucleotide sharing. Here the immuneACCESS table is served through TCRdb, limited to in-frame sequences with V and J called. Missing clones are a known gap in these copies; in checked studies unresolved V genes cover under half, and the rest lacks a known reason. V and J calls and clone size come straight from that table; D and trimming were deduced from the DNA. This sample has about 130,000 clones in its table, and about 80% of those were observed once. The ten largest clones represent just over 2.5% of the sample.

The cohort comprised approximately 700 healthy bone marrow donors. All cohort members were sampled while nominally healthy, although unrecorded immune exposures were likely present. The donor was CMV seronegative and belonged to the group of over 350 seronegative cohort members. A peripheral blood sample was collected from each donor, and TCR beta sequencing was performed on peripheral blood mononuclear cells. The Qiagen DNeasy Blood Extraction Kit was used to extract genomic DNA from the blood cell samples. The sequenced sample was PBMCs. This TCR came from a young man in good health and CMV-seronegative.

The encoded CDR3 is CASSLQTGPNQPQHF. The DNA sequence reads TGTGCCAGCAGCTTACAAACAGGGCCCAATCAGCCCCAGCATTTT. This sequence uses TRBV7-2 and TRBJ1-5, with TRBD1 as a weak D call on 6 bases. CDR1 SGHTA and CDR2 FQGNSA are derived from the germline V gene. V drops 2 bases and J drops 3 bases, leaving 11 bases in between. Including the terminal cysteine and phenylalanine, the CDR3 comprises 15 residues. Solely the CDR3 DNA is kept, with 45 bases framed from the first base.